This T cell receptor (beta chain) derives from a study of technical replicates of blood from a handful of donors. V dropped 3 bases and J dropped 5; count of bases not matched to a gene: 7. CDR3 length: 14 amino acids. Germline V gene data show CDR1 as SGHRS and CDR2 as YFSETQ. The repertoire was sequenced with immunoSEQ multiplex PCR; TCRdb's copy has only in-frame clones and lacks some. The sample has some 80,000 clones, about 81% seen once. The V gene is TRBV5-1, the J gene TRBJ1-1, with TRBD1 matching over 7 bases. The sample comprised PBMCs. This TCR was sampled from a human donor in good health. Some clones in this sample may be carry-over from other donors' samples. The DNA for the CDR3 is TGCGCCAGCAGCTGGGGGACAGTAACGACTGAAGCTTTCTTT. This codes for CASSWGTVTTEAFF.